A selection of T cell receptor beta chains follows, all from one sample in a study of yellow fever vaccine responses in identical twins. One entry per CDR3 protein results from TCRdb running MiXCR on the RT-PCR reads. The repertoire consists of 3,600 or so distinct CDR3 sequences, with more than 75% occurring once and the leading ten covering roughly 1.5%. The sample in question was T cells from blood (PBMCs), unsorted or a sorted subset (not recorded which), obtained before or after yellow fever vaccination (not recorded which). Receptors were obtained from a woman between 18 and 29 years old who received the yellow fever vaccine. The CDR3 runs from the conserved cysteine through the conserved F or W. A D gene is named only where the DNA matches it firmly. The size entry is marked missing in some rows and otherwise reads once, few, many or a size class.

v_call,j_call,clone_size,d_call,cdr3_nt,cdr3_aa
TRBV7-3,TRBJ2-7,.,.,TGTGCCAGCAGCTTAAGAGAGGCCTACGAGCAGTACTTC,CASSLREAYEQYF
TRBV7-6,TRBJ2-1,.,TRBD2,TGTGCCAGCAGCTCCCCCTTTACTAGCGGACTTTACAATGAGCAGTTCTTC,CASSSPFTSGLYNEQFF
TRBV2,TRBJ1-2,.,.,TGTGCCAGCAGGGAAACAGGAAACTATGGCTACACCTTC,CASRETGNYGYTF
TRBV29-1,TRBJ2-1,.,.,TGCAGCGTTGAGAGTCGCCCGCCCTGGAATGAGCAGTTCTTC,CSVESRPPWNEQFF
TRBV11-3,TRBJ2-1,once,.,TGTGCCAGCAGCTTAGATCTTGGCAATGAGCAGTTCTTC,CASSLDLGNEQFF
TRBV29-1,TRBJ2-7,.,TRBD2,TGCAGCGTTGGTAACGCGGGAGCGAACTACGAGCAGTACTTC,CSVGNAGANYEQYF
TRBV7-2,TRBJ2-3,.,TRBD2,TGTGCCAGCAGCTTAGGGCTAGCGGGCTCGGGAGATACGCAGTATTTT,CASSLGLAGSGDTQYF
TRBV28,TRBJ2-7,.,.,TGTGCCAGCAGTGGGGGGGCGTTTGCGAAGCAGTACTTC,CASSGGAFAKQYF
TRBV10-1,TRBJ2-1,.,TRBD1,TGCGCCAGCAGTGAGCAGGGACAGGGGAAGGAGGAGCAGTTCTTC,CASSEQGQGKEEQFF
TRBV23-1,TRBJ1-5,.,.,TGCGCCAGCGTTCGAGGGATTGGTCAGCCCCAGCATTTT,CASVRGIGQPQHF
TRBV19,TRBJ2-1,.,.,TGTGCCAGTAGTATCCAGGGATTATTCAATGAGCAGTTCTTC,CASSIQGLFNEQFF
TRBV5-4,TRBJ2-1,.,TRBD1,TGTGCCAGCAGTTTGGGGGACAGGAACTACAATGAGCAGTTCTTC,CASSLGDRNYNEQFF
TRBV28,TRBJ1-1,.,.,TGTGCCAGCAGTTCCGCCGCGGGTACTATGAACACTGAAGCTTTCTTT,CASSSAAGTMNTEAFF
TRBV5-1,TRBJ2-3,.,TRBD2,TGCGCCAGCAGCACACGACCCACTAGCGGTAGCACAGATACGCAGTATTTT,CASSTRPTSGSTDTQYF
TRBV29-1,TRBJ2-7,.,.,TGCAGCGTTGAAGAAGGAACAGGGAACGAGCAGTACTTC,CSVEEGTGNEQYF
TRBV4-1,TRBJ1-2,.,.,TGCGCCAGCAGCCAAGACGGAACAGCAGCTAACTATGGCTACACCTTC,CASSQDGTAANYGYTF